The text below deals with one TCR beta chain. Antigen unknown. These data are taken from a study of T cell repertoires in cytomegalovirus infection. TCRdb re-analysed the reads in MiXCR, keeping a single row per CDR3 protein. The sample gives around 430,000 distinct CDR3 sequences, about 42% of which show up once; around 45% is in the top ten. The material was cultured PBMCs, obtained from culture after CMV antigen stimulation. The receptor was isolated from a human donor in good health (CMV status not recorded). Some clones in this sample may be carry-over from other donors' samples.

CDR3 amino acids: CASNAGLGESDTQYF. For the CDR3, the DNA is TGTGCCAGCAACGCGGGACTAGGGGAATCAGATACGCAGTATTTT. V is TRBV7-2 and J is TRBJ2-3, with 8 nucleotides matching TRBD2. This CDR3 region has 15 residues. Trimming removed 7 bases from V and 4 bases from J; junction bases left unmatched: 10. The germline V gene encodes CDR1 SGHTA and CDR2 FQGNSA.